Detailed here is one TCR beta chain. As yet, its antigen is unknown. Generated by immunoSEQ multiplex PCR, the TCRdb table keeps only in-frame clones and is missing some. This repertoire shows about 38,000 clones, over 85% found once; its top ten account for over 15%. This specimen belongs to a study of a mutant IDH1 vaccine in newly diagnosed glioma. Looking at the study overall: Treated patients, approximately 62% male and approximately 38% female, averaged around 40 years of age. Patients previously underwent radiotherapy, temozolomide, or both, and most underwent both.

General observations from the study: The authors found pseudoprogression apparently unrelated to changes in top peripheral T cell clonotypes.

The time point here: baseline, week 1 (first vaccination visit). Stated treatment: pre-vaccination baseline after standard-of-care therapy. Trimming took 7 bases from V and 7 from J, leaving 17 bases between them. The CDR3 is 13 residues long. Germline CDR1 SNHLY, CDR2 FYNNEI. The TCR originated in a young man with glioma. The rearrangement joins TRBV2 to TRBJ2-7; D tentatively fits TRBD1 or TRBD2 (5 bases each). Here the sequenced sample was PBMCs, taken from a glioma patient treated with radiotherapy, temozolomide or both. The CDR3 loop reads CASNGAALGEQYF. The CDR3 DNA reads as TGTGCCAGCAACGGGGCAGCCTTGGGAGAGCAGTACTTC. The complete variable domain, with remaining parts taken from reference TRBV2 and TRBJ2-7, reads EPEVTQTPSHQVTQMGQEVILRCVPISNHLYFYWYRQILGQKVEFLVSFYNNEISEKSEIFDDQFSVERPDGSNFTLKIRSTKLEDSAMYFCASNGAALGEQYFGPGTRLTVT.